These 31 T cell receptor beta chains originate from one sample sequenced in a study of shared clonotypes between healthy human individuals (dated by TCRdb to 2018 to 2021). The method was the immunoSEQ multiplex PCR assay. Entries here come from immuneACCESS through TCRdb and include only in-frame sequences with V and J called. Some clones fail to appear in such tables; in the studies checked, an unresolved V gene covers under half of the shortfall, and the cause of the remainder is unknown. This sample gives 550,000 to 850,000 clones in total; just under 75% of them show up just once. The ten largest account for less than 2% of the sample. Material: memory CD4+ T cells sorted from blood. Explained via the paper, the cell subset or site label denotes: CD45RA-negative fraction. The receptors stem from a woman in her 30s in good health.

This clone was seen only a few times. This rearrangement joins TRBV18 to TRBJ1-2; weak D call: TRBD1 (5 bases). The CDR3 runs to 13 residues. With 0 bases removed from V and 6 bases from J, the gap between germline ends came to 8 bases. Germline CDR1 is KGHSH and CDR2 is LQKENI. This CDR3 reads CASSPPGGDGYTF. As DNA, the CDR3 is TGTGCCAGCTCACCACCGGGGGGGGATGGCTACACCTTC.

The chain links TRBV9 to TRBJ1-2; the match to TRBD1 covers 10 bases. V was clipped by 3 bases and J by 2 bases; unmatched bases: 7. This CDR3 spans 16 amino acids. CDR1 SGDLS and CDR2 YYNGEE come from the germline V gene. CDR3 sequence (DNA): TGTGCCAGCAGCGGTTGGACAGGGGGTACCAACTATGGCTACACCTTC. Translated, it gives CASSGWTGGTNYGYTF.

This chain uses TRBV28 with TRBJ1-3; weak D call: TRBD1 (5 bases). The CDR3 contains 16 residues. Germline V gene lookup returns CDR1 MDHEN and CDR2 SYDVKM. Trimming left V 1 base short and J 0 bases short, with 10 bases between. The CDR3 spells CASSLLWGNSGNTIYF. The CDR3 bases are TGTGCCAGCAGTTTATTGTGGGGGAACTCTGGAAACACCATATATTTT.

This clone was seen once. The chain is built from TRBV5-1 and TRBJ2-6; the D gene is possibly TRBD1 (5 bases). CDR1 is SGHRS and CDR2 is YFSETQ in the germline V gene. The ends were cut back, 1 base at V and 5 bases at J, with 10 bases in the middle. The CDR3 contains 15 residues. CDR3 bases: TGCGCCAGCAGCTTGCAGTGGGGCTGGGCCAACGTCCTGACTTTC. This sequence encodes CASSLQWGWANVLTF.

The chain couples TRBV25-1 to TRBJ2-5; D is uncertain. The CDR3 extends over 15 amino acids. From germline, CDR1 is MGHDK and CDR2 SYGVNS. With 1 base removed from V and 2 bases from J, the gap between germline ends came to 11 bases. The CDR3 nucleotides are TGTGCCAGCAGTGAATTGGAACGGTTACAAGAGACCCAGTACTTC. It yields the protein CASSELERLQETQYF.

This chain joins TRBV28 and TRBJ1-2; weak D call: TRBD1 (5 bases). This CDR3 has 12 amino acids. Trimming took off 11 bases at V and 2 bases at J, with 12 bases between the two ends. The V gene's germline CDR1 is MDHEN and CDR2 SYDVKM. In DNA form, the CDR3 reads TGTGCCGCGACGGACAACAACTATGGCTACACCTTC. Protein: CAATDNNYGYTF.

The CDR3 nucleotides are TGTGCCAGCAGTAGGACCATGAACTACGAGCAGTACTTC. Translation gives CASSRTMNYEQYF. The J gene is TRBJ2-7, the V gene TRBV28; D ambiguous. Trimming removed 5 bases from V and 3 bases from J, with 11 bases in between. Germline V gene data show CDR1 as MDHEN and CDR2 as SYDVKM. CDR3 size: 13 residues.

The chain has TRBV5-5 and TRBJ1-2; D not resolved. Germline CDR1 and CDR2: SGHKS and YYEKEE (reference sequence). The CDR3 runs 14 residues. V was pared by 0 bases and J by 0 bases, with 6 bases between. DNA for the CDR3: TGTGCCAGCAGCTTGGATGGTCCTAACTATGGCTACACCTTC. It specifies CASSLDGPNYGYTF. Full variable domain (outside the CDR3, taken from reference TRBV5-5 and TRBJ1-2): DAGVTQSPTHLIKTRGQQVTLRCSPISGHKSVSWYQQVLGQGPQFIFQYYEKEERGRGNFPDRFSARQFPNYSSELNVNALLLGDSALYLCASSLDGPNYGYTFGSGTRLTVV.

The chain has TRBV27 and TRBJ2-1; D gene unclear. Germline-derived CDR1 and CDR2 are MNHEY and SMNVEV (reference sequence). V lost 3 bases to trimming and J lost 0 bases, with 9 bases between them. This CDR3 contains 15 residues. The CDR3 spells CASSLGISSYNEQFF. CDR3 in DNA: TGTGCCAGCAGTTTGGGGATCAGCTCCTACAATGAGCAGTTCTTC.

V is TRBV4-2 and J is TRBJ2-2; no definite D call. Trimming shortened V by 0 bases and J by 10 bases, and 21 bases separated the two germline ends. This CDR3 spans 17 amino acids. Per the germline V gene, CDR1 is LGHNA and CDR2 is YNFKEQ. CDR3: CASSQDVRSSPPPELFF. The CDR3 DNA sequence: TGTGCCAGCAGCCAAGATGTCAGGTCAAGCCCTCCCCCGGAGCTGTTTTTT.

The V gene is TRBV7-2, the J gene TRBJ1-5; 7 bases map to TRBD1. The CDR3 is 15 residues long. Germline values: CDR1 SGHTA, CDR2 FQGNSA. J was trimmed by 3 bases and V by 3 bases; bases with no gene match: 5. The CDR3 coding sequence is TGTGCCAGCAGCTTGGGGACAGCTACCAATCAGCCCCAGCATTTT. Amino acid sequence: CASSLGTATNQPQHF.

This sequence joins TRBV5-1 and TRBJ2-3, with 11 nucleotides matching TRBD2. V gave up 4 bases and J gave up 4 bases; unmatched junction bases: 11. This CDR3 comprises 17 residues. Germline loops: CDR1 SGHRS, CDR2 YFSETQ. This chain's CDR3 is CASSPASLAGVADTQYF. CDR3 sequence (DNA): TGCGCCAGCAGCCCGGCCTCACTAGCGGGAGTCGCAGATACGCAGTATTTT.

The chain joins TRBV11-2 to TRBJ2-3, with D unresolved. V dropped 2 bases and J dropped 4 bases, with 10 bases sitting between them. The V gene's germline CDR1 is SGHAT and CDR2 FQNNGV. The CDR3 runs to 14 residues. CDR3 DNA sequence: TGTGCCAGCAGCTTAATCCAGGCATCAGATACGCAGTATTTT. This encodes CASSLIQASDTQYF.

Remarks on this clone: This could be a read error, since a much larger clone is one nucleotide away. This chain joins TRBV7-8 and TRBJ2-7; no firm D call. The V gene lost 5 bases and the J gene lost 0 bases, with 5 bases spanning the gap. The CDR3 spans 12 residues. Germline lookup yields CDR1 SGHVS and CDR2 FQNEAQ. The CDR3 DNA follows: TGTGCCAGCAGCGAGAGCTCCTACGAGCAGTACTTC. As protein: CASSESSYEQYF.

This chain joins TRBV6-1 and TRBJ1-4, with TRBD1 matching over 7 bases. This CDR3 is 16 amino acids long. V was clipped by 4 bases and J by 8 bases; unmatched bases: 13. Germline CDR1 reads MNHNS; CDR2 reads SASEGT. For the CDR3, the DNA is TGTGCCAGCAGTGGAATTAGTCAGGGGGGATTGGAAAAACTGTTTTTT. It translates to CASSGISQGGLEKLFF.

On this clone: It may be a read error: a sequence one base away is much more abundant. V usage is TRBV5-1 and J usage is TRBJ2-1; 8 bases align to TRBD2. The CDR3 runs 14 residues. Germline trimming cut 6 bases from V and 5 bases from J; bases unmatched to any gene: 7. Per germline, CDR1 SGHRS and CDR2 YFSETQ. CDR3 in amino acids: CASNPGGPDNEQFF. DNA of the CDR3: TGCGCCAGCAACCCGGGAGGGCCGGACAATGAGCAGTTCTTC.

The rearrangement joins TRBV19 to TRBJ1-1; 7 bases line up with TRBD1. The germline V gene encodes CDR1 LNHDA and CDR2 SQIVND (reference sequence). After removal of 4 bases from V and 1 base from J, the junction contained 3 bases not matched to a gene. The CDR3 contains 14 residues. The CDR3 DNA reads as TGTGCCAGTAGTAATCAGGGGGGGAACACTGAAGCTTTCTTT. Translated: CASSNQGGNTEAFF.

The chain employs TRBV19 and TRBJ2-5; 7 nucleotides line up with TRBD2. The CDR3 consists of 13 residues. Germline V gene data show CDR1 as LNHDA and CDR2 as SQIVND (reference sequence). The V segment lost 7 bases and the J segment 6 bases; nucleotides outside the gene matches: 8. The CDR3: CASKKNGGKTQYF. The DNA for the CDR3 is TGTGCCAGTAAAAAAAACGGGGGGAAGACCCAGTACTTC.

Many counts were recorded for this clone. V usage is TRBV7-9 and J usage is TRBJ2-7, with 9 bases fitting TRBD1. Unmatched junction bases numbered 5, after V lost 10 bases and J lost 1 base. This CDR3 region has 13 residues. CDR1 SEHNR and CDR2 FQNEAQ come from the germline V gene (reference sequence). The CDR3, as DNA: TGTGCCACAAAACAGGGGGCGTCCTACGAGCAGTACTTC. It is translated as CATKQGASYEQYF.

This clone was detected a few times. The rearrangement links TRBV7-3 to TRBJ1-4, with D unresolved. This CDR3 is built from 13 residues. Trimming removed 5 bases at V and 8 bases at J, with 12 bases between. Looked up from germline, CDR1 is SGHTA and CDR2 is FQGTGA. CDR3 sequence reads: CASSLGPSEKLFF. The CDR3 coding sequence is TGTGCCAGCAGCCTCGGGCCGTCAGAAAAACTGTTTTTT. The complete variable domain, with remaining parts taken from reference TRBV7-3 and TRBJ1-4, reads GAGVSQTPSNKVTEKGKYVELRCDPISGHTALYWYRQSLGQGPEFLIYFQGTGAADDSGLPNDRFFAVRPEGSVSTLKIQRTERGDSAVYLCASSLGPSEKLFFGSGTQLSVL.

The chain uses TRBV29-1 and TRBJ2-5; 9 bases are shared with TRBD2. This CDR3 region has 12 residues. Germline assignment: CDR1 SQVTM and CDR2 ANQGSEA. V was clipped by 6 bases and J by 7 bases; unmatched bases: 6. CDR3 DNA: TGCAGCGTCCCCGCGGGGGGGCGGACCCAGTACTTC. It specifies CSVPAGGRTQYF.

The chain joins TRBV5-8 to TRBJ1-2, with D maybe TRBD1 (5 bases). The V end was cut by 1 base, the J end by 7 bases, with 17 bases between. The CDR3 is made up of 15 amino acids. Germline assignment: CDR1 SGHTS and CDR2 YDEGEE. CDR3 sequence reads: CASSLLGGRGSGYTF. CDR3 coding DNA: TGTGCCAGCAGCTTGCTAGGTGGTAGGGGAAGTGGCTACACCTTC.

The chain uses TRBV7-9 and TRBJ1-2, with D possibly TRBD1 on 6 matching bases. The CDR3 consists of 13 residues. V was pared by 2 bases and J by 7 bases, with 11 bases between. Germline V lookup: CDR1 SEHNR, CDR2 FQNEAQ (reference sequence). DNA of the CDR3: TGTGCCAGCAGCTTACCAGGGGCGCTTGGCTACACCTTC. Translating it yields CASSLPGALGYTF.

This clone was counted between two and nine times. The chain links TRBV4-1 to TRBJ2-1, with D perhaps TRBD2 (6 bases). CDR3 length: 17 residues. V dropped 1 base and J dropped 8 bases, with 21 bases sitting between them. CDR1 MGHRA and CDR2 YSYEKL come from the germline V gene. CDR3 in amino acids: CASSQAASVIRRDEQFF. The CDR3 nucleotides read TGCGCCAGCAGCCAAGCCGCTAGCGTAATCCGGAGGGATGAGCAGTTCTTC.

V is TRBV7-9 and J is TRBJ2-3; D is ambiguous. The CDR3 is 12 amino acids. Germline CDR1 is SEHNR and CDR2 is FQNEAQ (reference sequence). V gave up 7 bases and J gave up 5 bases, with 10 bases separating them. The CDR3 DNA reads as TGTGCCAGCACCGGCCTTATAGATACGCAGTATTTT. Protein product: CASTGLIDTQYF. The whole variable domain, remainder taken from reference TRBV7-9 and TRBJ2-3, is DTGVSQNPRHKITKRGQNVTFRCDPISEHNRLYWYRQTLGQGPEFLTYFQNEAQLEKSRLLSDRFSAERPKGSFSTLEIQRTEQGDSAMYLCASTGLIDTQYFGPGTRLTVL.

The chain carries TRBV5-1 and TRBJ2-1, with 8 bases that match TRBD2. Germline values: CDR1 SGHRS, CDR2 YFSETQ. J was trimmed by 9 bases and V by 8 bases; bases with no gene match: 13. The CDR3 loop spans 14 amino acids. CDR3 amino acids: CASQTGTSGGEQFF. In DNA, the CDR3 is TGCGCCAGTCAAACGGGAACTAGCGGTGGTGAGCAGTTCTTC.

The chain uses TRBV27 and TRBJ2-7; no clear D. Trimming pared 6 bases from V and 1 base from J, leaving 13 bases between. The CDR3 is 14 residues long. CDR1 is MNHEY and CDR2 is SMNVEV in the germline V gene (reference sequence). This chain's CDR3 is CASRPRPASYEQYF. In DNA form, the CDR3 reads TGTGCCAGCAGACCGAGACCGGCGTCCTACGAGCAGTACTTC.

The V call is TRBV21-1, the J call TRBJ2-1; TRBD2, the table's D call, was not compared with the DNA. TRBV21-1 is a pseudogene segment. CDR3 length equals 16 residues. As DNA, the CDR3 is TGTGCCAGAACCCCGGGGGGCCCGGCGGGCTACAATGAGCAGTTCTTC. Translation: CARTPGGPAGYNEQFF.

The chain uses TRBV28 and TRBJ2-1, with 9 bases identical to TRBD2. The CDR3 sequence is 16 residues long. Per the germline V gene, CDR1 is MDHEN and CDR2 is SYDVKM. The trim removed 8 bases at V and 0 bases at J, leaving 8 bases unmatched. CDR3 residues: CASLLAGASSYNEQFF. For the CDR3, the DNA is TGTGCCAGCCTCTTAGCGGGGGCTAGCTCCTACAATGAGCAGTTCTTC.

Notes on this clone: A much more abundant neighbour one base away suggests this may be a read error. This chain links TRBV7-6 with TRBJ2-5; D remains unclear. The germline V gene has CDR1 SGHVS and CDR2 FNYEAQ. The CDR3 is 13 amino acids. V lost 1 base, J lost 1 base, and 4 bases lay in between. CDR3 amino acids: CASSLGLQETQYF. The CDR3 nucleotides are TGTGCCAGCAGCTTAGGGCTCCAAGAGACCCAGTACTTC.

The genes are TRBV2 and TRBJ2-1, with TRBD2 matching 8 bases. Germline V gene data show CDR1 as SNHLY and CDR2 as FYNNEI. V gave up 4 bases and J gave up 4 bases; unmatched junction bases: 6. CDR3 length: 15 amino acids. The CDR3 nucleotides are TGTGCCAGCAGTGCTACTAGCGGAGCGTACAATGAGCAGTTCTTC. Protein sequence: CASSATSGAYNEQFF. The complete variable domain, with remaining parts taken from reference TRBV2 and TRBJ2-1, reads EPEVTQTPSHQVTQMGQEVILRCVPISNHLYFYWYRQILGQKVEFLVSFYNNEISEKSEIFDDQFSVERPDGSNFTLKIRSTKLEDSAMYFCASSATSGAYNEQFFGPGTRLTVL.